This T cell receptor beta chain was observed in a study of cytomegalovirus exposure and HLA in healthy donors (TCRdb year 2017). With respect to the entire study: According to an earlier analysis of 550 to 750 of the donors, about 190 million T cells yielded roughly 110 million unique TCR beta sequences and approximately 300 Gb of sequence data. Typing coverage varied by locus: 629-630 donors for A, B, C, DRB1 and DQB1; roughly 500 for DQA1; approximately 610 for DPA1; about 450 for DPB1. A later analysis re-analyzed previously published TCR beta repertoires from 666 donors and added high-resolution HLA genotyping to study TCR occurrence patterns. About 280 gigabases of sequencing data and around 80 million unique TCR sequences made up an early release that covered approximately 620 HLA-typed donors. In the later analysis, no new phenotypic data were used to find candidate immune exposures; instead, reliance was placed on TCR beta sequences and their occurrence across donors. To predict cytomegalovirus infection status, the study brought together high-throughput TCR immunosequencing, statistical association of individual TCRs with disease status, and machine learning. To decide whether each TCR beta V gene segment behaved as functional or pseudogenic, an earlier analysis of fewer than 750 of the donors relied on high-throughput TCR beta sequencing. All discovery cohort repertoires had been generated on a single sequencing platform. Donor age, sex, ethnicity and CMV serostatus were collected together with the repertoire data. The study was designed to test whether signatures of past pathogen exposure could be identified by cataloging public T cell receptors. A handful of DR-DQ haplotypes were handled as single units for association and clustering because linkage in the cohort was strong. The genetic ancestry cluster associated with self-reported Caucasian donors included about 81% of the roughly 390 genotyped donors. The study profiled the T cell repertoires of about 720 subjects by immunosequencing and related them to cytomegalovirus serostatus. Among 398 genotyped donors of the cohort, an average of approximately 240,000 unique TCR beta nucleotide sequences was sequenced per donor, of which approximately 18% were non-productive. A later genetic analysis took genome-wide SNP genotypes for about 55% of the 666 donors and used that subset as a discovery cohort. Both class I and class II loci were covered by HLA typing, at four-digit resolution. A separate validation cohort of roughly 130 different subjects was used in addition to the 666-subject first cohort.

CDR1 is given as SGHRS and CDR2 as YFSETQ, both from the germline V gene. Trimming leaves V shorter by 2 bases and J shorter by 5 bases, with the junction holding 10 bases beyond the gene matches. From the cysteine through the phenylalanine, the CDR3 covers 16 amino acids. The DNA shown is the 48-base CDR3, in frame from base 1. Overall results and qualifications from the work: Because counts were too low, some 17 rarely observed V segments, including chromosome 9 orphons, were left out of the earlier analysis of 587 of the donors. A later analysis associated 17,000 or so TCR beta sequences with specific HLA alleles at a false discovery rate of 0.05. In a later genetic analysis, a missense DCLRE1C variant was associated with V-gene and J-gene trimming of TCR beta chains, and the association was replicated in an independent cohort. When HLA alleles, especially DR and DQ, strongly co-occurred, attributing TCR associations to individual alleles was difficult. A later analysis found that HLA-associated TCR beta chains were more clonally expanded and had lower generation probabilities than equally common non-associated chains. Linkage disequilibrium might explain the correlated functional status among segregating V segments, but an unknown experimental factor could not be ruled out. A cluster of highly shared sequence variants was judged likely to be a technical artifact of the sequencing pipeline. According to the authors, the approach could potentially be generalized to other disease states and immunological phenotypes. Compared with the 666-donor mean, donors in an Asian-associated ancestry cluster had fewer N-insertions in productive TCRs, according to a later genetic analysis. The presence/absence analyses assumed that sequencing depth was roughly uniform across donors, and that assumption may not be true. In the study, approximately 160 TCR beta chains were listed as associated with cytomegalovirus. Across donors, most TCR sequences were observed very rarely, whereas some public TCRs were present in many individuals. The classifier was reported to diagnose cytomegalovirus status with high specificity and sensitivity in both the original cohort and the validation cohort. In an earlier analysis of approximately 600 of the donors, most TCR beta V segments were observed in productive rearrangements about 87% or about 30% of the time, broadly matching IMGT annotations. The only immune exposure information available for the cohort was CMV serostatus. The 87-base-pair reads could not distinguish some IMGT-functional V segments, including TRBV6-2 and TRBV6-3, so those segments were excluded. Because HLA typing was missing for some donors at each locus, association tests included only the typed subset. According to a later analysis, TCR association rates differed among HLA loci, with DRB1 alleles showing the most associated TCRs and HLA-C alleles showing the fewest. A later analysis reported that several top co-occurrence clusters appeared linked to parvovirus B19, influenza, CMV and Epstein-Barr virus. A further reported finding was that TCR beta sequences accurately predicted the HLA-A and HLA-B alleles for most subjects in the first cohort. Most CMV-associated TCR beta chains appeared to be HLA-restricted in a later analysis, and the HLA associations seemed to be driven largely by CMV exposure. The cohort was sequenced for TCR beta chains only, and without alpha or paired-chain data the features that could be detected were limited. Three of the identified cytomegalovirus-associated TCR beta chains were confirmed in vitro to be specific for cytomegalovirus antigens.

The library was made by the immunoSEQ multiplex PCR assay. The multiplex PCR relied on a mix of 60 forward primers for TCR Vbeta segments and 13 reverse primers for TCR Jbeta segments. The CDR3 region of rearranged TCR beta genes was amplified from genomic DNA by a multiplex PCR assay. The Illumina HiSeq System was used to sequence the amplified TCR beta libraries as 87-base-pair reads. On the study's bioinformatics: In a later analysis, around 80 million unique TCR beta chains were counted across the roughly 670 repertoires, and around 10 million of these chains were shared by at least two donors. To remove PCR and sequencing errors, raw reads were error-corrected and collapsed into unique sequences using a nearest-neighbor algorithm that merged closely related sequences. Alignment of CDR3 sequences to IMGT reference sequences was used to assign V, D and J gene segments. For a sequence to be retained, at least a six-nucleotide match to both a V gene segment and a J gene segment was required. Rearrangements were classified as productive when the CDR3 lacked stop codons and remained in frame with V and J, and all other rearrangements were classified as non-productive. Following IMGT convention, CDR3 was defined as the stretch from the second conserved V-encoded cysteine up to the conserved J-encoded phenylalanine. In an earlier analysis of around 600 of the donors, sequences lacking an unambiguous match to a single V gene segment were excluded. An earlier analysis of several hundred of the donors classified V segments as functional when productive rearrangements were above 56.7% and as segregating when the standard deviation between donors was above 5%. To diagnose cytomegalovirus status from the catalog of TCR beta chain sequences, a statistical classification framework was built. In a later analysis, TCR nucleotide sequences were compared against IMGT/GENE-DB human TR gene sequences so that V and J genes could be assigned. A later analysis assigned CDR3 sequences and most-parsimonious VDJ recombination scenarios with the TCRdist pipeline. In a later analysis, each TCR beta chain was defined by its CDR3 amino acid sequence together with its V-gene family, and reads lacking a unique V-gene family were excluded. In a later analysis, approximately 590 highly shared, low-generation-probability nucleotide sequences were removed to address suspected cross-contamination and a sequencing artifact. For each public chain, a later analysis derived a clonal expansion index from normalized ranks of inferred template counts within each repertoire. Generation probabilities in a later analysis came from a VDJ recombination model fitted to out-of-frame rearrangements, and those results were checked against IGoR. In a later analysis, hypergeometric tests were used to score TCR-TCR, TCR-HLA and TCR-CMV co-occurrence, with a repertoire-size bias correction applied to TCR pairs. A later analysis estimated false discovery rates by permuting HLA or CMV assignments 20 times. In a later analysis, co-occurring TCRs were grouped using DBSCAN, and TCRdist sequence similarity was added for clustering within HLA-allele-positive subsets. For co-occurrence clustering, repertoires with fewer than 30,000 or more than 120,000 public chains were excluded, along with four or five repertoires with anomalous nucleotide sharing. In TCRdb, the immuneACCESS table is reduced to in-frame sequences with V and J assigned. These tables do not hold every clone; where another copy was compared, an unresolved V gene accounts for under half, and the others remain unexplained. Clone size and V and J calls were adopted from that table, with D and trimming inferred from the DNA. Counted in this sample were about 180,000 clones; around 78% of them appeared once. The top ten hold roughly 1.5% of the sample.

The cohort consisted of 600 or so healthy bone marrow donors. Cohort members were all nominally healthy when sampled, although unrecorded immune exposures were likely present. The donor tested CMV seronegative and was one of the 352 seronegative cohort members. A peripheral blood sample was provided by each donor, and peripheral blood mononuclear cells were used for TCR beta sequencing. Genomic DNA was extracted from the blood cell samples with the Qiagen DNeasy Blood Extraction Kit. This clone was seen more than once but under ten times. What this receptor recognizes is not known. It has no much larger one-base neighbor in the sample; base qualities were not kept.

The clonotype originates from a man younger than 35 in good health and CMV-seronegative. This chain joins TRBV5-1 to TRBJ1-1, with TRBD1 identical over 9 junction bases. The specimen sequenced was PBMCs. The CDR3 region: CASSLYSQGARTEAFF. The sequenced DNA: TGCGCCAGCAGCTTATACTCACAGGGGGCGCGAACTGAAGCTTTCTTT.